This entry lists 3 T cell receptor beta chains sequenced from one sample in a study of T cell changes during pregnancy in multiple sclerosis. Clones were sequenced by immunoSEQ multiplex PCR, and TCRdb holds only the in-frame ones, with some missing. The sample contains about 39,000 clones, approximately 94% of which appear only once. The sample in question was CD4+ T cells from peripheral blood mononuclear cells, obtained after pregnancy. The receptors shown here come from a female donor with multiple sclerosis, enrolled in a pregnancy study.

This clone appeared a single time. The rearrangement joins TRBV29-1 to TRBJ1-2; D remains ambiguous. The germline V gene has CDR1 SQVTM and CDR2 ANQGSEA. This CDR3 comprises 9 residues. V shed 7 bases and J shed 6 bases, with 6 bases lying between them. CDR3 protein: CSASDGYTF. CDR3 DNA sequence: TGCAGCGCGTCTGATGGCTACACCTTC.

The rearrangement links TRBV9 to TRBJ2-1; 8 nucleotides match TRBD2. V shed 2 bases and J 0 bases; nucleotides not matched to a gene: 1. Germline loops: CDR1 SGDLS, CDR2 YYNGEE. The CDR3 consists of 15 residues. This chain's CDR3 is CASSVSGDSYNEQFF. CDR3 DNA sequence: TGTGCCAGCAGCGTTAGCGGGGACTCCTACAATGAGCAGTTCTTC.

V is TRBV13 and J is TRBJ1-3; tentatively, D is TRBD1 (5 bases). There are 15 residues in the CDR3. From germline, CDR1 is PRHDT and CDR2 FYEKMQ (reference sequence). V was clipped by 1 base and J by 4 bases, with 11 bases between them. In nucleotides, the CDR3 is TGTGCCAGCAGCTTAGCTCGGGACTCAGGAAACACCATATATTTT. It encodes CASSLARDSGNTIYF.